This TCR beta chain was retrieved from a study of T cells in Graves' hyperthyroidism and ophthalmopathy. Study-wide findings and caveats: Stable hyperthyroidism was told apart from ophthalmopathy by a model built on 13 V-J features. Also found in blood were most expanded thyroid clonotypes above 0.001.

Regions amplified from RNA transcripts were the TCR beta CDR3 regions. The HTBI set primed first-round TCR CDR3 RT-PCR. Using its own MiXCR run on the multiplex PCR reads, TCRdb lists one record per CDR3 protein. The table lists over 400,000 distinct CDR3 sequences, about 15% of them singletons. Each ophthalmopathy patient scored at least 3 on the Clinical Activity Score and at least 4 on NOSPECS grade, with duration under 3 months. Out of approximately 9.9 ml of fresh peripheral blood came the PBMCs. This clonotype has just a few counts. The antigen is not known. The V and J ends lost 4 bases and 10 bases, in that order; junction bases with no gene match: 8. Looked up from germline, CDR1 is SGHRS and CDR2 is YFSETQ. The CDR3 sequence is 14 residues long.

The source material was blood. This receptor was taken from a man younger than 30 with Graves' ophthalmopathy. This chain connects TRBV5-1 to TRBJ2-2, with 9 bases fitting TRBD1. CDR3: CASSRGTGTPELFF. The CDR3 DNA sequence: TGCGCCAGCAGCAGGGGGACAGGGACACCGGAGCTGTTTTTT.